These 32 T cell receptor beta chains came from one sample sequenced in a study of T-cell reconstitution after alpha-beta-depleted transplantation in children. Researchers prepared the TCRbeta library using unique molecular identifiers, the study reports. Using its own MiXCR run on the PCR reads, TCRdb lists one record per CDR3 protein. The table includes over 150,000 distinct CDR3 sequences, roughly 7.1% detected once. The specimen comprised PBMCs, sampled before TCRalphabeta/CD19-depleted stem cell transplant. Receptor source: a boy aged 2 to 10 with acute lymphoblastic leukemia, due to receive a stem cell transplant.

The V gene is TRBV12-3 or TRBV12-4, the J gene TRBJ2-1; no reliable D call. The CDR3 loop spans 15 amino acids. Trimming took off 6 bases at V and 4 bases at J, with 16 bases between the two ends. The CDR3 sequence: CASSQRWTAYNEQFF. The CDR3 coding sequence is TGTGCCAGCAGCCAAAGATGGACGGCATACAATGAGCAGTTCTTC.

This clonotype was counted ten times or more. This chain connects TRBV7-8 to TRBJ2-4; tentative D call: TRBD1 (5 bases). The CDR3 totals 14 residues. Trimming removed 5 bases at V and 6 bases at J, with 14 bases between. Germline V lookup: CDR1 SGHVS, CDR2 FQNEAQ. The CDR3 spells CASSQTEVPNIQYF. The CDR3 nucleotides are TGTGCCAGCAGCCAGACAGAAGTCCCAAACATTCAGTACTTC.

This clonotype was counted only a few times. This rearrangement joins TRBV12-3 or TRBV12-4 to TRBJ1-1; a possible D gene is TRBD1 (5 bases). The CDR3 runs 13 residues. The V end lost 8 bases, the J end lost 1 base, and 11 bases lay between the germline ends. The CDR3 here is CASRRTGNTEAFF. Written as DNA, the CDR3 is TGTGCCAGCCGCCGTACAGGGAACACTGAAGCTTTCTTT.

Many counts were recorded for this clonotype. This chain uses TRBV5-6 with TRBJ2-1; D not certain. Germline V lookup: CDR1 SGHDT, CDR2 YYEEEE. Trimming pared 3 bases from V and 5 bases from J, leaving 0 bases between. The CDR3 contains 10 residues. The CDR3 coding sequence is TGTGCCAGCAGCTACAATGAGCAGTTCTTC. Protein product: CASSYNEQFF.

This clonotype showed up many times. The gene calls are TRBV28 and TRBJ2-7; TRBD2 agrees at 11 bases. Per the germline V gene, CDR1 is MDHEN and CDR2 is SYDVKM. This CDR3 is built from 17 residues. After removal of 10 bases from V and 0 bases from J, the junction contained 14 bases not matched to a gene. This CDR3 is CAIAGGLSGGASYEQYF. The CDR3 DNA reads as TGTGCCATCGCCGGAGGACTTAGCGGGGGGGCCTCCTACGAGCAGTACTTC.

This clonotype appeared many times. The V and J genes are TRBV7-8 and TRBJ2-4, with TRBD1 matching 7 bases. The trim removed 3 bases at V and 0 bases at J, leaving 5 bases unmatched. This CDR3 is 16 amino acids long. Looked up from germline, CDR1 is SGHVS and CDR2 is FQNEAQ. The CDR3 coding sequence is TGTGCCAGCAGCTTCTCGAGGGGGCCAGCCAAAAACATTCAGTACTTC. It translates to CASSFSRGPAKNIQYF. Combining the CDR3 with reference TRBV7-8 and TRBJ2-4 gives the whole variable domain GAGVSQSPRYKVAKRGQDVALRCDPISGHVSLFWYQQALGQGPEFLTYFQNEAQLDKSGLPSDRFFAERPEGSVSTLKIQRTQQEDSAVYLCASSFSRGPAKNIQYFGAGTRLSVL.

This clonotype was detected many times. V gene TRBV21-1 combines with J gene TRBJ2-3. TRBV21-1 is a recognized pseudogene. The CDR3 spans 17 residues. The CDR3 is CASSTKLADGSTDTQYF. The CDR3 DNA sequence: TGTGCCAGCAGCACAAAACTTGCTGACGGGAGCACAGATACGCAGTATTTT.

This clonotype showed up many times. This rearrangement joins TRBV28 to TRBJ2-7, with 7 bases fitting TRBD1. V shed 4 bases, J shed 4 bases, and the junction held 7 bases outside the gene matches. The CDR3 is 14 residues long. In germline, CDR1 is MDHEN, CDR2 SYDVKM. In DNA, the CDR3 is TGTGCCAGCAGTTCCTCACAGGGGCGGTACGAGCAGTACTTC. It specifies CASSSSQGRYEQYF.

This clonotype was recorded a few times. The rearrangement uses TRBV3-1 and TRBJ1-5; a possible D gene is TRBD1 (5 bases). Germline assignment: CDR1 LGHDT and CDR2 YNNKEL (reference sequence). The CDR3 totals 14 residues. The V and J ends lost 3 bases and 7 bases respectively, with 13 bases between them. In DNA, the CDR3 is TGTGCCAGCAGCCAGGGGCTACGGGGGCAGCCCCAGCATTTT. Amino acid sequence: CASSQGLRGQPQHF.

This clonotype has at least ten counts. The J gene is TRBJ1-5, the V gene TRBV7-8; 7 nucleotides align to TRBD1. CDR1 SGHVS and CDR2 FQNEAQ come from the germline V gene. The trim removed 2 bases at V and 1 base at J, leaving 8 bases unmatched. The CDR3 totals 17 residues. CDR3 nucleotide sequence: TGTGCCAGCAGCTTATTAGGGGGCTGGGGGAGCAATCAGCCCCAGCATTTT. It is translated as CASSLLGGWGSNQPQHF. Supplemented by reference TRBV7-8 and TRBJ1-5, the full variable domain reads GAGVSQSPRYKVAKRGQDVALRCDPISGHVSLFWYQQALGQGPEFLTYFQNEAQLDKSGLPSDRFFAERPEGSVSTLKIQRTQQEDSAVYLCASSLLGGWGSNQPQHFGDGTRLSIL.

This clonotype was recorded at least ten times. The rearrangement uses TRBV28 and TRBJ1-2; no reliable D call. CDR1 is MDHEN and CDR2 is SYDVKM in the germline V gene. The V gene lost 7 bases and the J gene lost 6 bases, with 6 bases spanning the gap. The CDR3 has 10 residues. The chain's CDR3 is CASMSDGYTF. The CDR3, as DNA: TGTGCCAGCATGTCCGATGGCTACACCTTC.

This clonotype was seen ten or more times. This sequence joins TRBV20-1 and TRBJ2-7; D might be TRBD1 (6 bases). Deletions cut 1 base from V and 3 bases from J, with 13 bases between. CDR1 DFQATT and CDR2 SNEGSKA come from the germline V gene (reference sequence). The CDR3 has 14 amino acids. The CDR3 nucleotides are TGCAGTGCTAGAGGGGGGCGCGTGAACTACGAGCAGTACTTC. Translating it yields CSARGGRVNYEQYF.

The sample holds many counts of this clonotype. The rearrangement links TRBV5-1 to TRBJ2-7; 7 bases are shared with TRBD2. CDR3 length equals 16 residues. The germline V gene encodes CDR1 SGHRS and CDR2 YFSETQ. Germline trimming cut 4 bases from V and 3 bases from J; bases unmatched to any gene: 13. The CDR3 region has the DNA TGCGCCAGCAGCACGACCCTAGCGGAGCGGGGCTACGAGCAGTACTTC. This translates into CASSTTLAERGYEQYF.

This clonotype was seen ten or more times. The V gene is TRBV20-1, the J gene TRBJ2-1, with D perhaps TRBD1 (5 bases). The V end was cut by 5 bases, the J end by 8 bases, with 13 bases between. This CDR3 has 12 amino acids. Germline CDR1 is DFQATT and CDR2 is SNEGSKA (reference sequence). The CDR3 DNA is TGCAGTGCTGGGGCTAGGTTGGATGAGCAGTTCTTC. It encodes CSAGARLDEQFF.

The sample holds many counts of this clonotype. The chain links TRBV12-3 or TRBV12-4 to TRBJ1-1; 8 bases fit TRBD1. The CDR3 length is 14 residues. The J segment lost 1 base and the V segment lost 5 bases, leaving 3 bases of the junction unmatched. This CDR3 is CASSPGGENTEAFF. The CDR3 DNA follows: TGTGCCAGCAGTCCAGGGGGCGAGAACACTGAAGCTTTCTTT.

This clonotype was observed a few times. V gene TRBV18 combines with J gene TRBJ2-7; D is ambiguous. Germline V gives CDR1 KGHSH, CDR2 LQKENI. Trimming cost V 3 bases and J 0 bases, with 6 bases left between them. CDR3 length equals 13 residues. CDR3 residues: CASSPSYSYEQYF. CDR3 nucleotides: TGTGCCAGCTCACCGTCCTACTCCTACGAGCAGTACTTC.

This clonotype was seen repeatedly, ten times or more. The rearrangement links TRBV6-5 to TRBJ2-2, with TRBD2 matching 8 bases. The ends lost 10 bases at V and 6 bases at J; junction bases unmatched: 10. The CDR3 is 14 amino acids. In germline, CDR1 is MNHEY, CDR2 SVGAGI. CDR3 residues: CATRLNSGAGELFF. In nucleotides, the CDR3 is TGTGCCACCAGACTTAATAGCGGGGCCGGGGAGCTGTTTTTT.

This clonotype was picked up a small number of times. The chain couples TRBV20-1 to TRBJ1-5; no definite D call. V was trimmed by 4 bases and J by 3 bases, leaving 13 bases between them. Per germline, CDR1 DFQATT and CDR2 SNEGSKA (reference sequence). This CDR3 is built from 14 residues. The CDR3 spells CSATPRQYNQPQHF. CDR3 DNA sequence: TGCAGTGCTACTCCCAGGCAGTACAATCAGCCCCAGCATTTT.

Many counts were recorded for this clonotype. The CDR3: CASSPGQFNQPQHF. CDR3 nucleotide sequence: TGTGCCAGCAGTCCAGGACAGTTCAATCAGCCCCAGCATTTT. V is TRBV27 and J is TRBJ1-5, with D possibly TRBD1 on 6 matching bases. In germline, CDR1 is MNHEY, CDR2 SMNVEV (reference sequence). The V gene lost 5 bases and the J gene lost 3 bases, with 11 bases spanning the gap. The CDR3 has 14 residues.

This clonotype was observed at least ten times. This CDR3 is CASSPGGTGELFF. CDR3 in DNA: TGCGCCAGCAGCCCGGGGGGGACCGGGGAGCTGTTTTTT. This sequence joins TRBV5-1 and TRBJ2-2, with 8 bases fitting TRBD2. Germline V gives CDR1 SGHRS, CDR2 YFSETQ. With 4 bases clipped from V and 5 bases from J, the junction kept 1 base outside the gene matches. The CDR3 is made up of 13 amino acids.

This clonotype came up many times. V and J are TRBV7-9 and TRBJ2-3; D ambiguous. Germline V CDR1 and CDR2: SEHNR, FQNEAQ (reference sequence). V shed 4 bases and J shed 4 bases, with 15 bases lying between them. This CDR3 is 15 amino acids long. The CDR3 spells CASSWGFENPDTQYF. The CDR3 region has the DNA TGTGCCAGCAGCTGGGGTTTCGAGAACCCAGATACGCAGTATTTT.

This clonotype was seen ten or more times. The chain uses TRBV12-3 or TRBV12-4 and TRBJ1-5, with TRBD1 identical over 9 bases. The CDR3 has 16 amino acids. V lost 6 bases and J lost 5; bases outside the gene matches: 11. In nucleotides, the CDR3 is TGTGCCAGCAGCTTGGGACAGGGTGACAACGATCAGCCCCAGCATTTT. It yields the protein CASSLGQGDNDQPQHF.

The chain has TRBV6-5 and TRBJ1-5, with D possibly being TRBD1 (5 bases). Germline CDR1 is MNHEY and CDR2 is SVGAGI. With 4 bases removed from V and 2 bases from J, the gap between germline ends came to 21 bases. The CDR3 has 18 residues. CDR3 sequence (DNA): TGTGCCAGCAGTTCCCACGGTGGTCGGGGCATGGGCAATCAGCCCCAGCATTTT. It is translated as CASSSHGGRGMGNQPQHF.

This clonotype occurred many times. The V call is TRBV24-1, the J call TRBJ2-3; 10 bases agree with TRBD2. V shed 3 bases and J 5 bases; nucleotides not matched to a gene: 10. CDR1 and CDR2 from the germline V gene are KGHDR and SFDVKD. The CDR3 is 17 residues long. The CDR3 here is CATSDPASGSLGDTQYF. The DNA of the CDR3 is TGTGCCACCAGTGATCCCGCTAGCGGGAGTCTCGGAGATACGCAGTATTTT.

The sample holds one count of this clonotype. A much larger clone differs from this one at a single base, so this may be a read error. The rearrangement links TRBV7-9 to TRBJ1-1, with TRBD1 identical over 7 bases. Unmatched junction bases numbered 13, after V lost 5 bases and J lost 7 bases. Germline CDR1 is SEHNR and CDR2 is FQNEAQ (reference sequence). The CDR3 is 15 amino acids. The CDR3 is CASSPNGGRGSEAFF. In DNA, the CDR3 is TGTGCCAGCAGCCCAAACGGGGGCAGGGGGAGTGAAGCTTTCTTT.

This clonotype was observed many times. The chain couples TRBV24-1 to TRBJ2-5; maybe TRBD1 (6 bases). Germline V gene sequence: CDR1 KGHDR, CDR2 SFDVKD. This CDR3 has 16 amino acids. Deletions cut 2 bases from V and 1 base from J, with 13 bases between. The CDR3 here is CATSDSRTASQETQYF. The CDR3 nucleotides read TGTGCCACCAGTGATTCAAGGACAGCTTCCCAAGAGACCCAGTACTTC.

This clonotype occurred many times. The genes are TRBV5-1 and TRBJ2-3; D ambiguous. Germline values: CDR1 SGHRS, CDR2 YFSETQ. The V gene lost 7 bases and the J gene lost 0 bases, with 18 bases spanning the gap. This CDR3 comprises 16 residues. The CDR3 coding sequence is TGCGCCAGCTCCTTTTCGGTGGATGCTAGCACAGATACGCAGTATTTT. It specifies CASSFSVDASTDTQYF.

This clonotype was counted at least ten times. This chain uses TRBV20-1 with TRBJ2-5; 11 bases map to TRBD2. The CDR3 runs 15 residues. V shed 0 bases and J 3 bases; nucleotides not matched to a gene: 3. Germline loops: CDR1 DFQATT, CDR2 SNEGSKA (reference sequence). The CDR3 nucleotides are TGCAGTGCTAGAGATGGGGGACTAGCGGAAGAGACCCAGTACTTC. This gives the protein CSARDGGLAEETQYF.

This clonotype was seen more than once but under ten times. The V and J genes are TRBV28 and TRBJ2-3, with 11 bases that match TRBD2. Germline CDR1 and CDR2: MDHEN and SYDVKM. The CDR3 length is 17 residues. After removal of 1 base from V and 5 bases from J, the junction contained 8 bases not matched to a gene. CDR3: CASSLSGGTSGLDTQYF. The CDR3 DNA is TGTGCCAGCAGTTTATCCGGGGGGACTAGCGGTTTAGATACGCAGTATTTT.

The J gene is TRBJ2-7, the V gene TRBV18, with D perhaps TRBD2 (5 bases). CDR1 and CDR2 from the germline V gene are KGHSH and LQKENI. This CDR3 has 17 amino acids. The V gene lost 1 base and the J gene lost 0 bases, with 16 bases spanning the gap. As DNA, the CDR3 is TGTGCCAGCTCACCACTCGGAGGCGGTGAGGCCTCCTACGAGCAGTACTTC. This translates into CASSPLGGGEASYEQYF.

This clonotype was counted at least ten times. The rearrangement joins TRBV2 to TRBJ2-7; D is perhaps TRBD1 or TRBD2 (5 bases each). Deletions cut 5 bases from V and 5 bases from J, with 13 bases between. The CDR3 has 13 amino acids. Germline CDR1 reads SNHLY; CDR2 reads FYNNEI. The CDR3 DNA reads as TGTGCCAGCAGTCCCCGGGGCTTAAACGAGCAGTACTTC. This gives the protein CASSPRGLNEQYF.

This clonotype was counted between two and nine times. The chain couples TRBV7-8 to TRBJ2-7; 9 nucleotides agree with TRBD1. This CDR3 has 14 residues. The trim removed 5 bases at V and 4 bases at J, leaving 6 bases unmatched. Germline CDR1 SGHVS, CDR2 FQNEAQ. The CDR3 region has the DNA TGTGCCAGCAGCGCAGGACAGGGGCAGTACGAGCAGTACTTC. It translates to CASSAGQGQYEQYF.